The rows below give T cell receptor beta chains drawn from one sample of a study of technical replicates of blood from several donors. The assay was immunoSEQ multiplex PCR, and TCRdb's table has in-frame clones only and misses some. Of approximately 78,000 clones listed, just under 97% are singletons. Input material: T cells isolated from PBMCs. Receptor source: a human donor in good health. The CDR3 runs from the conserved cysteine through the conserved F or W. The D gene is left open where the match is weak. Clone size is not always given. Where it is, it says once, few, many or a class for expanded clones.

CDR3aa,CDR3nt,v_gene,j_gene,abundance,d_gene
CASRPFPSRGEKLFF,TGTGCCAGCAGACCTTTCCCTTCTAGGGGTGAAAAACTGTTTTTT,TRBV28,TRBJ1-4,-,-
CAWSLQGMNTEAFF,TGTGCCTGGAGTTTACAGGGGATGAACACTGAAGCTTTCTTT,TRBV30,TRBJ1-1,-,TRBD1
CASSFLRGDRGDEQYF,TGTGCCAGCAGTTTTCTGCGGGGGGACAGGGGGGACGAGCAGTACTTC,TRBV28,TRBJ2-7,-,TRBD1
CASSTQGSSYNEQFF,TGTGCCAGTAGTACCCAGGGGTCCTCCTACAATGAGCAGTTCTTC,TRBV19,TRBJ2-1,-,-
CASSGSEVDPIYEQYF,TGTGCCAGCAGTGGGTCCGAGGTAGATCCTATCTACGAGCAGTACTTC,TRBV6-1,TRBJ2-7,-,-
CASGAGDFPNEQFF,TGCGCCAGCGGAGCGGGAGACTTCCCCAATGAGCAGTTCTTC,TRBV10-1,TRBJ2-1,-,TRBD2
CASSIYTNHYEQYF,TGTGCCAGCAGCATCTATACGAATCACTACGAGCAGTACTTC,TRBV7-2,TRBJ2-7,-,-
CASSVGQTESSYEQYF,TGTGCCAGCAGCGTAGGACAGACTGAGAGCTCCTACGAGCAGTACTTC,TRBV9,TRBJ2-7,-,-
CASSYLDRQETQYF,TGCGCCAGCAGCTATCTGGACAGACAAGAGACCCAGTACTTC,TRBV5-1,TRBJ2-5,-,-
CASRLQGAGGNQPQHF,TGTGCCAGCAGGTTACAGGGGGCCGGGGGAAATCAGCCCCAGCATTTT,TRBV27,TRBJ1-5,-,TRBD1
CASSLKPEQYF,TGTGCCAGCAGCTTAAAGCCCGAGCAGTACTTC,TRBV13,TRBJ2-7,-,-
CSVEVATSGGNGELFF,TGCAGCGTTGAAGTAGCGACTAGCGGGGGGAACGGGGAGCTGTTTTTT,TRBV29-1,TRBJ2-2,-,TRBD2
CATRVAGGPRDTQYF,TGTGCCACCCGGGTCGCGGGAGGGCCGAGGGATACGCAGTATTTT,TRBV6-5,TRBJ2-3,-,TRBD2
CASSLARGVPDTQYF,TGTGCCAGCAGCTTGGCGCGGGGGGTCCCAGATACGCAGTATTTT,TRBV5-4,TRBJ2-3,-,TRBD2
CASSPLGLAGGPQETQYF,TGCGCCAGCAGCCCTCTAGGACTAGCGGGGGGGCCCCAAGAGACCCAGTACTTC,TRBV4-1,TRBJ2-5,-,TRBD2
CASRPRDRGWEKLFF,TGTGCCAGCAGACCCCGGGACAGGGGCTGGGAAAAACTGTTTTTT,TRBV6-4,TRBJ1-4,-,TRBD1
CASSTAQGTEAFF,TGTGCCAGCAGCACAGCCCAGGGTACTGAAGCTTTCTTT,TRBV7-6,TRBJ1-1,-,-
CASGLVLGRTGNYEQYF,TGTGCTAGTGGTTTGGTACTAGGGCGGACAGGGAATTACGAGCAGTACTTC,TRBV12-5,TRBJ2-7,once,TRBD1
CASSYGGGYGYTF,TGTGCCAGCAGTTACGGGGGGGGGTATGGCTACACCTTC,TRBV6-5,TRBJ1-2,-,-
CASSPRLAGAIETQYF,TGTGCCAGCAGCCCCAGACTAGCGGGAGCGATTGAGACCCAGTACTTC,TRBV7-9,TRBJ2-5,-,TRBD2
CASSLFLGANTGELFF,TGCGCCAGCAGCTTGTTTTTAGGAGCCAACACCGGGGAGCTGTTTTTT,TRBV5-1,TRBJ2-2,-,-
CASSQWTSGRASNEQYF,TGTGCCAGCAGCCAGTGGACTAGCGGGAGGGCCTCCAACGAGCAGTACTTC,TRBV7-2,TRBJ2-7,-,TRBD2
CASSIDLSSYEQYF,TGTGCCAGTAGTATCGACTTGAGCTCCTACGAGCAGTACTTC,TRBV19,TRBJ2-7,-,-
CASSDRQGEEKLFF,TGCGCCAGCAGTGATCGACAGGGGGAAGAAAAACTGTTTTTT,TRBV10-1,TRBJ1-4,once,TRBD1
CASSYSSAGDEQYF,TGTGCCAGCAGTTACTCGTCTGCGGGAGACGAGCAGTACTTC,TRBV6-5,TRBJ2-7,-,TRBD2
CAWSVYGGGYNEQFF,TGTGCCTGGAGTGTATACGGGGGGGGATACAATGAGCAGTTCTTC,TRBV30,TRBJ2-1,-,TRBD2
CASVRGGLNDTQYF,TGTGCCAGCGTGCGGGGGGGCCTCAACGATACGCAGTATTTT,TRBV28,TRBJ2-3,-,TRBD2
CATSTVSGRYYEQFF,TGTGCCACCAGCACCGTTAGCGGGAGGTACTATGAGCAGTTCTTC,TRBV15,TRBJ2-1,-,TRBD2
CASSYGQGGSGELFF,TGTGCCAGCAGCTACGGACAGGGGGGTTCTGGGGAGCTGTTTTTT,TRBV11-2,TRBJ2-2,-,TRBD1
CASSQGQGISYEQYF,TGTGCCAGCAGTCAGGGACAGGGAATCTCCTACGAGCAGTACTTC,TRBV6-5,TRBJ2-7,-,TRBD1
CASRGLESSYEQYF,TGTGCCAGCAGGGGACTAGAGAGCTCCTACGAGCAGTACTTC,TRBV2,TRBJ2-7,-,TRBD2
CASRGFPATYEQYF,TGTGCCAGCCGGGGGTTCCCGGCTACCTACGAGCAGTACTTC,TRBV2,TRBJ2-7,-,-
CASSVTVGRGETQYF,TGTGCCAGCAGCGTAACGGTAGGGAGGGGAGAGACCCAGTACTTC,TRBV9,TRBJ2-5,-,TRBD2
CASSSPGTGGISTEAFF,TGTGCCAGCAGTTCCCCGGGGACAGGAGGGATTAGCACTGAAGCTTTCTTT,TRBV27,TRBJ1-1,-,TRBD1
CASSEVTYPHF,TGTGCCAGCAGTGAAGTTACCTATCCTCACTTC,TRBV2,TRBJ2-7,once,-
CASSFKTIGNTEAFF,TGTGCCAGCAGCTTCAAGACTATAGGGAACACTGAAGCTTTCTTT,TRBV5-4,TRBJ1-1,-,-
CASSLTGTRLSTPFF,TGTGCCAGCAGCCTGACCGGGACTAGATTATCTACACCGTTTTTT,TRBV9,TRBJ2-2,-,TRBD2